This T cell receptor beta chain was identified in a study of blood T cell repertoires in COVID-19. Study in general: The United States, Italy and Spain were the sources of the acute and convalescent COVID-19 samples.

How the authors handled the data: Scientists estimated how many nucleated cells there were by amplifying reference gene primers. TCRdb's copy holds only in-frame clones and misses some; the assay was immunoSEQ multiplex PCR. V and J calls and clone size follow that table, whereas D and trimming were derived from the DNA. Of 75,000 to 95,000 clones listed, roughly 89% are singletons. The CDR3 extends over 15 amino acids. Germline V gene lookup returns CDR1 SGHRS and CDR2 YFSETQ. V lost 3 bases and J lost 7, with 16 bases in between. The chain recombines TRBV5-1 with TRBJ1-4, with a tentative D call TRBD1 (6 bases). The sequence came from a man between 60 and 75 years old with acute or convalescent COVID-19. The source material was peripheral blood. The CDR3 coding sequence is TGCGCCAGCAGCTCAAGGCAGGGGCGCGGTGAAAAACTGTTTTTT. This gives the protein CASSSRQGRGEKLFF.